Below are 4 T cell receptor beta chains sequenced from a single sample in a study of spatial heterogeneity in lung cancer. General study points: One measure, the expanded intratumoral alpha and beta TCR count, tracked tumor mutation counts.

TCRdb re-called the 5' RACE reads with MiXCR, one entry per CDR3 protein. The repertoire consists of about 9,800 distinct CDR3 sequences, with 45% to 65% occurring once and the leading ten covering 28%. As to time point: sample taken at primary tumor resection. These receptors' targets are unknown. The source material was lung tumor tissue, sampled at surgery. These TCRs come from a female donor with early-stage non-small cell lung cancer.

Of note for this clonotype: This beta chain is a stray read from a library made for alpha chains; its abundance is not meaningful. This sequence joins TRBV20-1 and TRBJ2-7; weak D call: TRBD1 (5 bases). The CDR3 totals 14 residues. The germline V and J ends were trimmed by 4 bases and 0 bases, with 13 bases remaining between them. Germline CDR1 is DFQATT and CDR2 is SNEGSKA (reference sequence). CDR3: CSAIGVSSSYEQYF. The CDR3 DNA follows: TGCAGTGCTATAGGGGTCTCAAGCTCCTACGAGCAGTACTTC.

Remarks on this clonotype: Found in a library prepared for alpha chains, this beta chain is an off-target read, and its abundance has little meaning. This sequence joins TRBV13 and TRBJ2-7, with TRBD2 identical over 7 bases. Germline lookup yields CDR1 PRHDT and CDR2 FYEKMQ (reference sequence). With 0 bases clipped from V and 12 bases from J, the junction kept 8 bases outside the gene matches. This CDR3 comprises 13 residues. In DNA form, the CDR3 reads TGTGCCAGCAGCTTAGGCAGGGAGCGGGACGCGTACTTC. Its translation: CASSLGRERDAYF.

Note on this clonotype: The library was prepared for alpha chains; this beta chain is a stray read, so its frequency means little. The chain links TRBV12-3 or TRBV12-4 to TRBJ2-6; TRBD1 agrees at 8 bases. The CDR3 runs to 17 residues. J was trimmed by 9 bases and V by 3 bases; bases with no gene match: 13. CDR3 nucleotide sequence: TGTGCCAGCAGTTTCTTGCCCGGGACAGGACTCTACAACGTCCTGACTTTC. As protein: CASSFLPGTGLYNVLTF.

This clonotype showed up just a few times. Within a library made for alpha chains, this beta chain is off target, and its count is uninformative. V usage is TRBV6-2 or TRBV6-3 and J usage is TRBJ1-1, with a weak D call TRBD1 (5 bases). CDR1 MNHEY and CDR2 SVGEGT come from the germline V gene. Between the trimmed V and J ends, which lost 6 bases and 6 bases, there was a span of 17 bases. The CDR3 sequence is 14 residues long. The CDR3, as DNA: TGTGCCAGCAGCCGGAGACAGCGAACTTCTGAAGCTTTCTTT. Encoded protein: CASSRRQRTSEAFF.